One and the same sample provided the 12 T cell receptor beta chains below, sequenced in a study of blood T cell repertoires in COVID-19. Generated by immunoSEQ multiplex PCR, the TCRdb table keeps only in-frame clones and is missing some. The table lists about 68,000 clones, 84% of them singletons, with 8.5% to 10% in the top ten. The sample was peripheral blood. The source of these receptors is a man aged 50 to 59 with active COVID-19.

The chain joins TRBV4-3 to TRBJ2-2; a possible D gene is TRBD1 (6 bases). The V end was cut by 3 bases, the J end by 6 bases, with 8 bases between. The CDR3 has 13 amino acids. Germline CDR1 LGHNA, CDR2 YSLEER. The CDR3 region has the DNA TGCGCCAGCAGCCAGAAGGGGGCCGGGGAGCTGTTTTTT. It yields the protein CASSQKGAGELFF.

The CDR3 is CASSQEAGGLEELFF. DNA of the CDR3: TGTGCCAGCAGCCAGGAGGCAGGGGGCCTCGAGGAACTGTTTTTT. The chain recombines TRBV21-1 with TRBJ1-4; TRBD1 is the table's D call, not checked against the DNA. TRBV21-1 is a pseudogene. This CDR3 spans 15 amino acids.

This chain connects TRBV11-3 to TRBJ2-3; maybe TRBD1 (5 bases). V lost 4 bases and J 0 bases, leaving 11 bases between the germline ends. The CDR3 is 15 residues long. CDR1 is SGHNT, CDR2 YENEEA, per germline. The CDR3 reads CASSSKDISTDTQYF. The CDR3 DNA reads TGTGCCAGCAGCTCAAAGGACATCAGCACAGATACGCAGTATTTT.

J is TRBJ1-4 and V is TRBV18; 8 bases align to TRBD1. The ends lost 2 bases at V and 0 bases at J; junction bases unmatched: 8. The CDR3 length is 18 residues. Germline values: CDR1 KGHSH, CDR2 LQKENI. CDR3 sequence: CASSPGTGWIPTNEKLFF. The CDR3 nucleotides read TGTGCCAGCTCACCAGGGACAGGCTGGATCCCAACTAATGAAAAACTGTTTTTT.

The chain joins TRBV5-1 to TRBJ2-5; D call uncertain. Germline-derived CDR1 and CDR2 are SGHRS and YFSETQ. This CDR3 has 15 amino acids. V gave up 1 base and J gave up 2 bases, with 12 bases separating them. The chain's CDR3 is CASSLKILAQETQYF. CDR3 coding DNA: TGCGCCAGCAGCTTGAAAATCTTGGCTCAAGAGACCCAGTACTTC.

CDR3 amino acids: CASSLDFWERGQTQYF. Written as DNA, the CDR3 is TGTGCCAGCAGCTTAGATTTCTGGGAGAGGGGGCAGACCCAGTACTTC. V gene TRBV11-2 combines with J gene TRBJ2-5, with 7 bases matching TRBD1. Losses at the gene ends were 0 bases for V and 6 bases for J; bases not matched to a gene: 10. The germline V gene encodes CDR1 SGHAT and CDR2 FQNNGV. CDR3 size: 16 residues.

The chain couples TRBV12-3 or TRBV12-4 to TRBJ2-4, with D perhaps TRBD1 (6 bases). The V gene lost 3 bases and the J gene lost 6 bases, with 9 bases spanning the gap. This CDR3 spans 13 amino acids. The CDR3 DNA sequence: TGTGCCAGCAGTTTTATAGGGGGAAACATTCAGTACTTC. The encoded protein is CASSFIGGNIQYF.

The J gene is TRBJ1-1, the V gene TRBV5-1; D ambiguous. The germline CDR1 and CDR2 sequences are SGHRS and YFSETQ. This CDR3 contains 13 residues. V lost 1 base to trimming and J lost 4 bases, with 8 bases between them. CDR3 protein: CASSLNGGTEAFF. The CDR3 coding sequence is TGCGCCAGCAGCTTGAACGGAGGCACTGAAGCTTTCTTT.

This clone was counted between two and nine times. The J gene is TRBJ1-2, the V gene TRBV19, with D maybe TRBD1 (5 bases). CDR3 size: 14 residues. Germline-derived CDR1 and CDR2 are LNHDA and SQIVND (reference sequence). The V end was cut by 2 bases, the J end by 4 bases, with 11 bases between. CDR3 region: CASSIRGGGYGYTF. As DNA, the CDR3 is TGTGCCAGTAGTATAAGGGGAGGAGGCTATGGCTACACCTTC.

There are a few counts of this clone. This sequence joins TRBV5-6 and TRBJ1-6; D ambiguous. The CDR3 covers 13 residues. The germline V and J ends were trimmed by 5 bases and 4 bases, with 7 bases remaining between them. Germline V lookup: CDR1 SGHDT, CDR2 YYEEEE. The CDR3 region has the DNA TGTGCCAGCAGTACGGAGTATAATTCACCCCTCCACTTT. Its protein is CASSTEYNSPLHF.

The sample holds a few counts of this clone. The rearrangement joins TRBV7-9 to TRBJ1-2; D is unclear. Germline CDR1 is SEHNR and CDR2 is FQNEAQ (reference sequence). This CDR3 contains 13 residues. Trimming took 4 bases from V and 2 from J, leaving 8 bases between them. Here the CDR3 reads CASSWAVNYGYTF. The CDR3 DNA reads as TGTGCCAGCAGCTGGGCAGTAAACTATGGCTACACCTTC.

This chain uses TRBV4-2 with TRBJ1-6; possibly TRBD1 for D (5 bases). Germline CDR1 LGHNA, CDR2 YNFKEQ. V shed 1 base and J shed 6 bases, with 13 bases lying between them. The CDR3 totals 16 residues. The CDR3 DNA follows: TGTGCCAGCAGCCAAGCAGAGCGGGGGGGTAATTCACCCCTCCACTTT. Its translation: CASSQAERGGNSPLHF.